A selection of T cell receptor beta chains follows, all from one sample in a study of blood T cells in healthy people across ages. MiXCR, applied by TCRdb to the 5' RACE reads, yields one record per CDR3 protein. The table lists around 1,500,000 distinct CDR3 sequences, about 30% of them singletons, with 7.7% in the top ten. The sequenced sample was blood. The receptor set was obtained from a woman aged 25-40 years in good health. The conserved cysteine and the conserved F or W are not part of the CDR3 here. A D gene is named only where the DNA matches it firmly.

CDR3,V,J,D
SAPWTASHGYT,TRBV20-1,TRBJ1-2,.
SARGKGNLYEQY,TRBV20-1,TRBJ2-7,.
ASSKGVNEQF,TRBV9,TRBJ2-1,.
ATSEAGDRSRHEQF,TRBV24-1,TRBJ2-1,TRBD1
ASTAGGGKEKLF,TRBV5-1,TRBJ1-4,.
ASSEIGQGALTGPKNIQY,TRBV6-1,TRBJ2-4,TRBD1
ASSARLASATQY,TRBV9,TRBJ2-3,TRBD2
ASARGTSGISTDTQY,TRBV7-3,TRBJ2-3,TRBD2
ASSPGGNGGYT,TRBV4-1,TRBJ1-2,.
ASSLQGSLAKNIQY,TRBV2,TRBJ2-4,.
ASSYGAGGPGGEQF,TRBV6-6,TRBJ2-1,TRBD2
ASSQRDGTYEQY,TRBV3-1,TRBJ2-7,.
ASTPTESYEQY,TRBV5-1,TRBJ2-7,.
ASNTRAGSYNEQF,TRBV5-1,TRBJ2-1,.
ASSVGSTGGIYGYT,TRBV9,TRBJ1-2,.
SAPPAGDYGYT,TRBV20-1,TRBJ1-2,.
ASRRDRTNYGYT,TRBV10-2,TRBJ1-2,TRBD1
ATSGTSGISYNEQF,TRBV24-1,TRBJ2-1,TRBD2
SANRELYEQY,TRBV20-1,.,.
AISEKKRGLDKQY,TRBV10-3,TRBJ2-5,TRBD1
ASSRRDYQPQH,TRBV21-1,TRBJ1-5,.
ASSSPPVASGSNEQF,TRBV7-2,TRBJ2-1,TRBD2
ASSVGETPVPQY,TRBV9,TRBJ2-3,.
ASSAAGRINEQF,TRBV2,TRBJ2-1,TRBD2
SARVTGKETQY,TRBV20-1,TRBJ2-5,TRBD1
ASSSPRQDPEETQY,TRBV28,TRBJ2-5,.
ASSPREGVRYEQY,TRBV9,TRBJ2-7,.
ASSPPVGGTGKSYEQY,TRBV18,TRBJ2-7,.
ASVNRDRTNGYT,TRBV12-5,TRBJ1-2,.
ASSSQTWYEQY,TRBV7-8,TRBJ2-7,.
ASSLRGTGAADEQY,TRBV12-3/TRBV12-4,TRBJ2-7,TRBD1
ASSQLGDLHEQF,TRBV3-1,TRBJ2-1,.
ASSEQDRERWREQY,TRBV6-1,TRBJ2-5,TRBD1
SVPQWGQGADNEQF,TRBV29-1,TRBJ2-1,TRBD1
ASSPKTGGNTIY,TRBV12-3/TRBV12-4,TRBJ1-3,TRBD1
SLRQGGNTEAF,TRBV29-1,TRBJ1-1,TRBD1
AWRFPGDTEAF,TRBV30,TRBJ1-1,.
ASSWSQLQETQY,TRBV12-3/TRBV12-4,TRBJ2-5,.
SAKGGTSGLNEQF,TRBV20-1,TRBJ2-1,TRBD2
ANSWAVEPGETQY,TRBV6-6,TRBJ2-5,.
ASSQVGPRTEAF,TRBV3-1,TRBJ1-1,.
AGSGQTLAKNIQY,TRBV6-6,TRBJ2-4,.
ATYPGQNFYEQY,TRBV10-1,TRBJ2-7,TRBD1
AWEKDITQPQH,TRBV30,TRBJ1-5,.
ASSLMGSGGQETQY,TRBV7-3,TRBJ2-5,TRBD2
ASSQGVWGSPYNEQF,TRBV3-1,TRBJ2-1,.
AIRAAGGEAF,TRBV10-3,TRBJ1-1,.
ASRAGTSNYGYT,TRBV5-1,TRBJ1-2,.
ASSKGGLSYEQY,TRBV18,.,.
SVDLTGGLDEQY,TRBV29-1,TRBJ2-7,TRBD1
SARRAYEQY,TRBV20-1,TRBJ2-7,.
ASSGTPPGQGKTPVETQY,TRBV5-4,TRBJ2-5,TRBD1
SVAPGGSNQPQH,TRBV29-1,TRBJ1-5,.
ATSDFLDRASICTGELF,TRBV24-1,TRBJ2-2,TRBD1